Listed below are T cell receptor beta chains from one sample, sequenced in a study of T-cell reconstitution after alpha-beta-depleted transplantation in children. TCRdb fed the PCR reads into MiXCR, producing one record per CDR3 protein. The repertoire holds more than 200,000 distinct CDR3 sequences, with 7.5% to 9.5% as singletons. The specimen was PBMCs, mostly from graft donor cells, collected 360 days after TCRalphabeta/CD19-depleted stem cell transplant. Source of these receptors: a male patient aged 2-15 years who had a stem cell transplant for acute myeloid leukemia, so the T cells may come from the graft donor. Both conserved end residues are trimmed from each CDR3.

j_gene | len | v_gene | CDR3aa
TRBJ2-3 | 11 | TRBV20-1 | SASGLDTDTQY
TRBJ1-1 | 12 | TRBV12-3/TRBV12-4 | ASSLSGRNTEAF
TRBJ2-1 | 11 | TRBV7-9 | ASSRGTANEQF
TRBJ2-6 | 11 | TRBV7-6 | ASSLVAANVLT
TRBJ2-7 | 12 | TRBV7-2 | ASSLEGWGNKQY
TRBJ1-2 | 10 | TRBV19 | ASSRANYGYT
TRBJ2-5 | 11 | TRBV6-5 | ASSYGVRETQY
TRBJ2-1 | 11 | TRBV18 | ASSPGVYNEQF
TRBJ2-1 | 15 | TRBV18 | ASSLYPGTGGENEQF
TRBJ2-7 | 11 | TRBV20-1 | SARRPYTYEQY
TRBJ2-2 | 14 | TRBV11-2 | ASSFYSGMVTGELF
TRBJ2-3 | 11 | TRBV3-1 | ASSQWETDTQY